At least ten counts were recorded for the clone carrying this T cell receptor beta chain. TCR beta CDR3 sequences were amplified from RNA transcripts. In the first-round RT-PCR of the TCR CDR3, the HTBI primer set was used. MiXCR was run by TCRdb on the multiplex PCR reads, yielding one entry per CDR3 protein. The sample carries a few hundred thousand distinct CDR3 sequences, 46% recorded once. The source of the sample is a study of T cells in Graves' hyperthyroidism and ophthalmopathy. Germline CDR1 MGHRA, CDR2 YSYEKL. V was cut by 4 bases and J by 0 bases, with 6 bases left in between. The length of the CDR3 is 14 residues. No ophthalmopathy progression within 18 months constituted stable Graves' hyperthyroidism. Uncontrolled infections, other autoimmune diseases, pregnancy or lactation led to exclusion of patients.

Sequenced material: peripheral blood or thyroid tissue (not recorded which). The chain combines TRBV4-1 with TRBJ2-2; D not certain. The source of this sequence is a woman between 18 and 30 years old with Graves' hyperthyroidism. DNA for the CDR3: TGCGCCAGCAGCCGGGCAGCGAACACCGGGGAGCTGTTTTTT. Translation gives CASSRAANTGELFF.